This T cell receptor beta chain appears in the sequencing data of a study of blood T cell repertoires in COVID-19. The overall study: COVID-19 samples collected from the United States, Italy and Spain covered acute and convalescent phases.

In the study's own analysis: Quantification of nucleated cells was approximated via reference gene primer amplification. Using immunoSEQ multiplex PCR, the repertoire was profiled, and TCRdb retains in-frame clones only, with some absent. The V and J calls and clone size were taken over from that table, and D and trimming were inferred from the DNA. The data hold about 190,000 clones, with around 84% observed a single time. CDR1 and CDR2 from the germline V gene are SSHAT and FNYEAQ (reference sequence). The CDR3 contains 14 residues. Of note for this clone: The junction does not match germline at one end; this may be a read error.

In assigning cohorts, the study relied on participant-reported clinical history. Two negative PCRs, clearance, or symptom resolution were required of recovered Cohort 3 donors. The TCR sequence derives from a woman in her 30s who had recovered from COVID-19. The V gene is TRBV7-7, the J gene TRBJ2-7; TRBD2 agrees at 11 bases. The sequenced material came from PBMCs or T cells enriched from blood (not recorded which). CDR3 nucleotides: TGTGCTAGCAGTCAGGGACTAGCGGACTACGAGCAGTACTTC. Amino acid sequence: CASSQGLADYEQYF.